The rows below give T cell receptor beta chains drawn from one sample of a study of post-analysis software for immune sequencing data. TCRdb recomputed calls from the PCR reads with MiXCR, one row per CDR3 protein. The profile shows 450,000 to 700,000 distinct CDR3 sequences, about 44% of them singletons. Sequenced material: blood. These receptors originate from a girl between 5 and 17 years old with multiple sclerosis. The CDR3 runs from the conserved cysteine through the conserved F or W. The D gene is left open where the match is weak. Clone size, where shown, is once, few, many, or a class for clones that have expanded.

- | TRBJ2-3 | - | TRBV25-1 | TGTGCCAGCAGTGCAGACAGCACAGATACGCAGTATTTT | CASSADSTDTQYF
few | TRBJ1-1 | - | TRBV12-3/TRBV12-4 | TGTGCCAGCGTAGGAGGGGGGGCCACTGAAGCTTTCTTT | CASVGGGATEAFF
few | TRBJ1-4 | - | TRBV20-1 | TGCAGTGCTCGAGGGACCGATACAACTAATGAAAAACTGTTTTTT | CSARGTDTTNEKLFF
- | TRBJ2-7 | - | TRBV20-1 | TGCAGTGCTCGCAGGAGCCTTAACTCCTACGAGCAGTACTTC | CSARRSLNSYEQYF
once | TRBJ1-1 | - | TRBV6-6 | TGTGCCAGCAGTTACCTTGTTAAGGGCGAAGCTTTCTTT | CASSYLVKGEAFF
few | TRBJ2-7 | - | TRBV5-1 | TGCGCCAGCAGCTTAATCAGGGGGGGTCTCTACGAGCAGTACTTC | CASSLIRGGLYEQYF
- | TRBJ2-1 | - | TRBV29-1 | TGCAGCGTTGGGGGTCCGGCGGGGAATGAGCAGTTCTTC | CSVGGPAGNEQFF
- | TRBJ2-5 | TRBD1 | TRBV14 | TGTGCCAGCAGCCAAAAGGGGGCAGAGACCCAGTACTTC | CASSQKGAETQYF
- | TRBJ2-1 | - | TRBV12-3/TRBV12-4 | TGTGCCAGCAGTCTGAACTTCAATGAGCAGTTCTTC | CASSLNFNEQFF
few | TRBJ1-1 | - | TRBV7-7 | TGTGCTAGCAGCTTACGGGCGGGGGGGTCAATGAACACTGAAGCTTTCTTT | CASSLRAGGSMNTEAFF
- | TRBJ2-7 | TRBD1 | TRBV28 | TGTGCCAGCATCGCTAGTGGGGGACAGTATTCCTACGAGCAGTACTTC | CASIASGGQYSYEQYF
few | TRBJ2-7 | - | TRBV4-1 | TGCGCCAGCAGCCATGGGGGACTCAATACCGAGCAGTACTTC | CASSHGGLNTEQYF
- | TRBJ2-3 | - | TRBV10-3 | TGTGCCATCAGTGAGAGCTCCACAGGGACAGATACGCAGTATTTT | CAISESSTGTDTQYF
- | TRBJ1-5 | - | TRBV7-8 | TGTGCCAGCAGCTGGGGGGAGGGTGGCCCTGATCAGCCCCAGCATTTT | CASSWGEGGPDQPQHF
- | TRBJ1-6 | - | TRBV25-1 | TGTGCCAGCAGTGTACAGGCTTATTCACCCCTCCACTTT | CASSVQAYSPLHF
few | TRBJ2-2 | TRBD1 | TRBV12-3/TRBV12-4 | TGTGCCAGCAGTTTAGGGACAGGTATTTTGAACACCGGGGAGCTGTTTTTT | CASSLGTGILNTGELFF
- | TRBJ1-5 | - | TRBV7-2 | TGTGCCAGCTCCCGGGGGGGGGGAGGCAATCAGCCCCAGCATTTT | CASSRGGGGNQPQHF
- | TRBJ2-7 | - | TRBV5-6 | TGTGCCAGCAGCTTGGTCTCGACAGCCTACGAGCAGTACTTC | CASSLVSTAYEQYF
- | TRBJ1-1 | - | TRBV7-6 | TGTGCCAGCAGCTTATCAGGGGATCACACTGAAGCTTTCTTT | CASSLSGDHTEAFF
few | TRBJ2-1 | - | TRBV27 | TGTGCCAGTACCTCCTACAATGAGCAGTTCTTC | CASTSYNEQFF
few | TRBJ2-4 | - | TRBV12-3/TRBV12-4 | TGTGCCAGCAGTAATCTAGCCAAAAACATTCAGTACTTC | CASSNLAKNIQYF
- | TRBJ1-5 | TRBD1 | TRBV5-1 | TGCGCCAGCAGCTGGGGAACTACAGGGGATCAGCCCCAGCATTTT | CASSWGTTGDQPQHF
- | TRBJ2-3 | TRBD2 | TRBV10-3 | TGTGCCACCGCTGGACTAGCGGGGGCGGGAGATACGCAGTATTTT | CATAGLAGAGDTQYF
- | TRBJ2-6 | TRBD1 | TRBV13 | TGTGCCAGCAGCTTAGAGTCGGACAGGGGAGTGAGTGGGGCCAACGTCCTGACTTTC | CASSLESDRGVSGANVLTF
- | TRBJ2-7 | TRBD2 | TRBV5-1 | TGCGCCAGCAGTACAGTGACTAGCGGGATGGAGCAGTACTTC | CASSTVTSGMEQYF
few | TRBJ2-7 | - | TRBV15 | TGTGCCACCAGCAGAGAAGGACTGTGGGGGAGATTGGACTACGAGCAGTACTTC | CATSREGLWGRLDYEQYF
- | TRBJ2-4 | - | TRBV6-5 | TGTGCCAGCAGTTACTCCGGGGCGGTAGCCAAAAACATTCAGTACTTC | CASSYSGAVAKNIQYF
- | TRBJ2-7 | - | TRBV12-3/TRBV12-4 | TGTGCCAGCAGTTTAAGGGGCCGGGTGTTGTACGAGCAGTACTTC | CASSLRGRVLYEQYF
- | TRBJ2-1 | TRBD2 | TRBV7-9 | TGTGCCAGCAGCTTAGCTGGACTAGCGTCCTACAATGAGCAGTTCTTC | CASSLAGLASYNEQFF
many | TRBJ2-7 | TRBD2 | TRBV5-1 | TGCGCCAGCAGCAGGGACTACTACGAGCAGTACTTC | CASSRDYYEQYF
- | TRBJ1-5 | - | TRBV12-3/TRBV12-4 | TGTGCCAGCAGTCCCGGACAGATCAATCAGCCCCAGCATTTT | CASSPGQINQPQHF
- | TRBJ1-5 | - | TRBV20-1 | TGCAGTGCTAGGGGTCACATCAATCAGCCCCAGCATTTT | CSARGHINQPQHF
- | TRBJ2-7 | TRBD2 | TRBV5-1 | TGCGCCAGCAGCGAAAGCGGACTAGCGGGAATCTACGAGCAGTACTTC | CASSESGLAGIYEQYF
once | TRBJ2-3 | TRBD2 | TRBV5-1 | TGCGCCAGCAGCTTGGAACTAGCGGGAGGTGGAGATACGCAGTATTTT | CASSLELAGGGDTQYF
- | TRBJ2-7 | - | TRBV12-3/TRBV12-4 | TGTGCCAGCAGTTTTCGGTTATTATCCTACGAGCAGTACTTC | CASSFRLLSYEQYF
- | TRBJ1-2 | - | TRBV7-3 | TGTGCCAGCAGCTTGATGACCGATCCTAACTATGGCTACACCTTC | CASSLMTDPNYGYTF
- | TRBJ2-3 | - | TRBV30 | TGTGCCTCGAGGATCCTCGGAGGAGATACGCAGTATTTT | CASRILGGDTQYF
- | TRBJ2-1 | - | TRBV5-1 | TGCGCCAGCAGTAAAGATTACAATGAGCAGTTCTTC | CASSKDYNEQFF
many | TRBJ1-1 | - | TRBV5-1 | TGCGCCAGCAGCCGCGACTCTGAAGCTTTCTTT | CASSRDSEAFF
few | TRBJ1-1 | - | TRBV6-6 | TGTGCCAGCAGTAACAGGGAAACTGAAGCTTTCTTT | CASSNRETEAFF
- | TRBJ2-4 | - | TRBV7-9 | TGTGCCAGCAGCTCTGCTGTGGGGAGACTAGCCAAAAACATTCAGTACTTC | CASSSAVGRLAKNIQYF
- | TRBJ2-1 | - | TRBV3-1 | TGTGCCAGCAGCCAAGATAGCGGAGTTTCCTACAATGAGCAGTTCTTC | CASSQDSGVSYNEQFF
- | TRBJ1-1 | - | TRBV5-1 | TGCGCCAGCAGGACGGTGGAAAACACTGAAGCTTTCTTT | CASRTVENTEAFF
- | TRBJ2-1 | TRBD2 | TRBV3-1 | TGTGTCAGCAGCCGTACTAGCGGGAGAGGCTACAATGAGCAGTTCTTC | CVSSRTSGRGYNEQFF
- | TRBJ1-1 | - | TRBV7-2 | TGTGCCAGCAGCTCCGGGGGAGAGCGTGAAGCTTTCTTT | CASSSGGEREAFF
- | TRBJ2-7 | TRBD2 | TRBV5-1 | TGCGCCAGCAGCTTGAATGGCGGGGGATACAATGAGCAGTACTTC | CASSLNGGGYNEQYF
- | TRBJ2-1 | - | TRBV7-2 | TGTGCCAGCAGCTTAGGGCAGGGGCTTCTTAATGAGCAGTTCTTC | CASSLGQGLLNEQFF
few | TRBJ2-5 | - | TRBV12-3/TRBV12-4 | TGTGCCAGCAGCTTAGAGGAGGGAGAGACCCAGTACTTC | CASSLEEGETQYF
- | TRBJ2-5 | TRBD2 | TRBV5-1 | TGCGCCAGCAGCTTGGCGGGGGGACGGGAAGAGACCCAGTACTTC | CASSLAGGREETQYF
few | TRBJ2-1 | TRBD2 | TRBV4-1 | TGCGCCAGCAGCCAAGATCGGCCGGGACTAGCGGGGGACAATGAGCAGTTCTTC | CASSQDRPGLAGDNEQFF